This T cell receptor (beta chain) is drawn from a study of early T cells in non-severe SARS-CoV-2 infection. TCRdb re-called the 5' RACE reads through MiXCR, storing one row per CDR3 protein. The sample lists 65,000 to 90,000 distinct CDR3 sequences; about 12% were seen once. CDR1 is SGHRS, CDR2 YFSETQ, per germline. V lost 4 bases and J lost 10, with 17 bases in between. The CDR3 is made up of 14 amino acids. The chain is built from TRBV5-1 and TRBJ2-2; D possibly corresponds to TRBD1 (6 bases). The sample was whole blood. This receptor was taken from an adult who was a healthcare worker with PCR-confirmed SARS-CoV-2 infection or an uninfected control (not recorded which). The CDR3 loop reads CASSLKPGTSELFF. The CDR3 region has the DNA TGCGCCAGCAGCCTAAAACCCGGGACATCGGAGCTGTTTTTT.